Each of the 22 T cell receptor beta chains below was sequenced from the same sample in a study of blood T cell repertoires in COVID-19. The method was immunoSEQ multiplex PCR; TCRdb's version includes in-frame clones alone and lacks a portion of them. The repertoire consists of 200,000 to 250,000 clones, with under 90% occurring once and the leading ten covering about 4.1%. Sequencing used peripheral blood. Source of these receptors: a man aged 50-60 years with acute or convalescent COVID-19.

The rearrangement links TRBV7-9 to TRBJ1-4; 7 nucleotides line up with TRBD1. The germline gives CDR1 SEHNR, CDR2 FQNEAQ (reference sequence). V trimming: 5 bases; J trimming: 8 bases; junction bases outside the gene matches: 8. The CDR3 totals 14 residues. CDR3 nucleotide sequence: TGTGCCAGCAGCCGACAGGGCGGTCGGGAAAAACTGTTTTTT. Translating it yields CASSRQGGREKLFF.

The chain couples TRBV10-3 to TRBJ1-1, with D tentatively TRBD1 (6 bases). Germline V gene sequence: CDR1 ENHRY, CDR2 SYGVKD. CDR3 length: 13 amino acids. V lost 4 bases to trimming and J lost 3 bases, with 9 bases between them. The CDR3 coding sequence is TGTGCCATCAGTGGACAGGAGGACACTGAAGCTTTCTTT. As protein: CAISGQEDTEAFF.

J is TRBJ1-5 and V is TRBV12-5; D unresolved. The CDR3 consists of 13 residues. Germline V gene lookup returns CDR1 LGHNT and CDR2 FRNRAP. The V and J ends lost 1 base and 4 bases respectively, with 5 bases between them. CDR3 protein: CASGLEENQPQHF. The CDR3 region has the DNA TGTGCTAGTGGTTTGGAAGAGAATCAGCCCCAGCATTTT.

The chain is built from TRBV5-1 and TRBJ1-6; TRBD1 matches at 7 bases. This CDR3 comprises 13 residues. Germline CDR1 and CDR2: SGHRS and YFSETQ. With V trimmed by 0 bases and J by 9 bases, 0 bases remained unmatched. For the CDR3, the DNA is TGCGCCAGCAGCTTGGACAGGGGTTCACCCCTCCACTTT. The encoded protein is CASSLDRGSPLHF.

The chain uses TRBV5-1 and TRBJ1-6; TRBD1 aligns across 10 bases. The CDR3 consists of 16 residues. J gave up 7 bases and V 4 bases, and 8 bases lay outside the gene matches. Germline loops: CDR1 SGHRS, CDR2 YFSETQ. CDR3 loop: CASSPPGTGANSPLHF. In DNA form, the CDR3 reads TGCGCCAGCAGCCCACCCGGGACAGGGGCCAATTCACCCCTCCACTTT.

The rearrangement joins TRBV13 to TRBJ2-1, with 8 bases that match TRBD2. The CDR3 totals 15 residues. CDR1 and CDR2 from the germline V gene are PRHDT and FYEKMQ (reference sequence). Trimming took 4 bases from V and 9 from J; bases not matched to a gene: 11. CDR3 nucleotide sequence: TGTGCCAGCAGCTGGGGACTAGGAGGGCTGGGTGAGCAGTTCTTC. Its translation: CASSWGLGGLGEQFF.

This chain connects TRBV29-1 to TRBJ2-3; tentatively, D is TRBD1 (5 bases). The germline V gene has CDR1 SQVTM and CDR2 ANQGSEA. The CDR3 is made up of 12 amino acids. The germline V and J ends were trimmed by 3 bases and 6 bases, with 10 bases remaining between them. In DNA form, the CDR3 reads TGCAGCGTTGAGACGCCAGGGGATACGCAGTATTTT. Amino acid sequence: CSVETPGDTQYF.

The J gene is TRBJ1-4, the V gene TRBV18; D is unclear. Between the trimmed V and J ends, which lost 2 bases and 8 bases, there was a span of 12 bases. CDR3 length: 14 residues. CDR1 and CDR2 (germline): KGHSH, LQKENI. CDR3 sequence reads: CASSPSGVGEKLFF. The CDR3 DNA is TGTGCCAGCTCACCATCCGGGGTGGGAGAAAAACTGTTTTTT.

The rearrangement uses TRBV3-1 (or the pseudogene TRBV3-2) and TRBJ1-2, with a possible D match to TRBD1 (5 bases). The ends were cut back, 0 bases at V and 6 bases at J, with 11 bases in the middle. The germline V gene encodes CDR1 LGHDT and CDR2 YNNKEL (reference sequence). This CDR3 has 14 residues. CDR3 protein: CASSQEWGRHGYTF. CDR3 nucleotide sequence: TGTGCCAGCAGCCAAGAATGGGGGAGGCATGGCTACACCTTC.

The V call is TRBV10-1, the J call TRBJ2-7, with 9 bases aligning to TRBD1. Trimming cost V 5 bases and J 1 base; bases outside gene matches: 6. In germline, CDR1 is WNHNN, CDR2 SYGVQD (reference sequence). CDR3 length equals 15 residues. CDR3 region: CASSQSGTGSYEQYF. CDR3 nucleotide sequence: TGCGCCAGCAGTCAATCCGGGACAGGGTCCTACGAGCAGTACTTC.

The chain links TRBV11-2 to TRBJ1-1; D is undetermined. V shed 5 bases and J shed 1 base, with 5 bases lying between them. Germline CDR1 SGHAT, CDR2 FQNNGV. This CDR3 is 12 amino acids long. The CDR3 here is CASSPGNTEAFF. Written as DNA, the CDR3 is TGTGCCAGCAGCCCAGGGAACACTGAAGCTTTCTTT. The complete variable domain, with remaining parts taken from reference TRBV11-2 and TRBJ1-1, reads EAGVAQSPRYKIIEKRQSVAFWCNPISGHATLYWYQQILGQGPKLLIQFQNNGVVDDSQLPKDRFSAERLKGVDSTLKIQPAKLEDSAVYLCASSPGNTEAFFGQGTRLTVV.

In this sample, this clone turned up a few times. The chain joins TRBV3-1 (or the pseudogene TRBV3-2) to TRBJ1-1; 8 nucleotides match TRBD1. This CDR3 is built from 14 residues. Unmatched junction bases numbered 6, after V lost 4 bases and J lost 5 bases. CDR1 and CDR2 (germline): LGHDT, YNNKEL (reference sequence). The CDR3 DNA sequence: TGTGCCAGCAGCCCGGGACAGGTTTGGACTGAAGCTTTCTTT. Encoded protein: CASSPGQVWTEAFF.

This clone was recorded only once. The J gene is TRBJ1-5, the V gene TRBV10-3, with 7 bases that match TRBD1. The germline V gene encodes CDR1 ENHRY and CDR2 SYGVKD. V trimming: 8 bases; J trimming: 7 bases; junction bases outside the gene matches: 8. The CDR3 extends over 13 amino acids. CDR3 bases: TGTGCCATCTCTGGCACAGGGGAACAGCCCCAGCATTTT. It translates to CAISGTGEQPQHF.

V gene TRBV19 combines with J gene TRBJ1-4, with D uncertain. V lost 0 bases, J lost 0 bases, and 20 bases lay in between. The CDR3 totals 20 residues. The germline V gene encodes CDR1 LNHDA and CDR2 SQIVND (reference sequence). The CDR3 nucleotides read TGTGCCAGTAGTATAGATTCTATAGGCGGGCCGGTTGCAACTAATGAAAAACTGTTTTTT. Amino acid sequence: CASSIDSIGGPVATNEKLFF.

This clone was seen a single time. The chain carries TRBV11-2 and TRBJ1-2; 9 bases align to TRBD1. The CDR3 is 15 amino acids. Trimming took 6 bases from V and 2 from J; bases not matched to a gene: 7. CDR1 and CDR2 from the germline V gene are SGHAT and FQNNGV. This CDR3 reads CASSLTTGGNYGYTF. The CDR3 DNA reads TGTGCCAGCAGTCTCACAACAGGGGGCAACTATGGCTACACCTTC.

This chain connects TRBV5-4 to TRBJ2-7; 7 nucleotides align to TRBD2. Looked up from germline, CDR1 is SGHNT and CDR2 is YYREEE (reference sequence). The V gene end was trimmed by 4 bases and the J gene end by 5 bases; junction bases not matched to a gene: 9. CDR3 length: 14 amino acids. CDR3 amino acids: CASSPEREGDEQYF. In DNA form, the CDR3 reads TGTGCCAGCAGCCCAGAGAGGGAGGGCGACGAGCAGTACTTC.

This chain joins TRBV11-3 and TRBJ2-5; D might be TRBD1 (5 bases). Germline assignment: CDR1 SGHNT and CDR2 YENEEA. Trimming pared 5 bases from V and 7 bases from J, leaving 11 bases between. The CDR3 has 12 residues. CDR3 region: CASSDSIGTQYF. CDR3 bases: TGTGCCAGCAGCGACAGTATCGGGACCCAGTACTTC. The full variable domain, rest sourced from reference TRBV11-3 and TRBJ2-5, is EAGVVQSPRYKIIEKKQPVAFWCNPISGHNTLYWYLQNLGQGPELLIRYENEEAVDDSQLPKDRFSAERLKGVDSTLKIQPAELGDSAVYLCASSDSIGTQYFGPGTRLLVL.

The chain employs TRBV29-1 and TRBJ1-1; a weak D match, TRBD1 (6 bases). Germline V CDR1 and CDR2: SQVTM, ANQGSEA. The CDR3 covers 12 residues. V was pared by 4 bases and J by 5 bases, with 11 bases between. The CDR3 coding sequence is TGCAGCGTTGCAGGGGACCCAACTGAAGCTTTCTTT. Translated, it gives CSVAGDPTEAFF.

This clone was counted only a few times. CDR3 loop: CASSPSGLLTEAFF. As DNA, the CDR3 is TGTGCCAGCAGTCCATCGGGACTCCTCACTGAAGCTTTCTTT. This chain joins TRBV27 and TRBJ1-1; maybe TRBD1 (5 bases). CDR3 length equals 14 residues. Trimming took 5 bases from V and 4 from J, leaving 14 bases between them. From germline, CDR1 is MNHEY and CDR2 SMNVEV (reference sequence).

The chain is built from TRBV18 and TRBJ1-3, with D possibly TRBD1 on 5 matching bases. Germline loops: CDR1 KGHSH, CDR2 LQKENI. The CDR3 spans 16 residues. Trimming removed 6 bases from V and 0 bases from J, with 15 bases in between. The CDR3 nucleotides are TGTGCCAGCTCTCCGACAGTTTCCTTCTCTGGAAACACCATATATTTT. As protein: CASSPTVSFSGNTIYF.

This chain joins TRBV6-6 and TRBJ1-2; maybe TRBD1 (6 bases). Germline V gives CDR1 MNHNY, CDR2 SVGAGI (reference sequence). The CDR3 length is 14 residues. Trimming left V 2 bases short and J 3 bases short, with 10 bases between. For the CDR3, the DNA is TGTGCCAGCAGTTACCTGGGGGCGGACTATGGCTACACCTTC. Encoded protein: CASSYLGADYGYTF.

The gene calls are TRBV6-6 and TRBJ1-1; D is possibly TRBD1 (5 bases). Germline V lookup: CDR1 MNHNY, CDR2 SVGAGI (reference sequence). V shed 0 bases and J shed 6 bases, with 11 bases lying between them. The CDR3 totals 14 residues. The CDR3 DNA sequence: TGTGCCAGCAGTTACTCGGGGGGGACCGCTGAAGCTTTCTTT. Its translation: CASSYSGGTAEAFF.